This TCR beta chain was retrieved from a study of T cell changes during pregnancy in multiple sclerosis. CDR1 and CDR2 from the germline V gene are SGDLS and YYNGEE. The CDR3 covers 17 residues. V lost 0 bases, J lost 3 bases, and 13 bases lay in between. Only in-frame clones appear in the TCRdb table, and some are missing; sequencing was by immunoSEQ multiplex PCR. The table lists about 100,000 clones, 75% to 95% of them singletons. This clone is a singleton in its sample. J is TRBJ2-6 and V is TRBV9; maybe TRBD1 (6 bases). This specimen was peripheral blood, taken in the second trimester of pregnancy. The clonotype was recovered from a female donor in good health, enrolled as a control in a pregnancy study. Here the CDR3 reads CASSVVRGGVGANVLTF. The CDR3 DNA reads TGTGCCAGCAGCGTAGTCCGAGGGGGTGTTGGGGCCAACGTCCTGACTTTC.